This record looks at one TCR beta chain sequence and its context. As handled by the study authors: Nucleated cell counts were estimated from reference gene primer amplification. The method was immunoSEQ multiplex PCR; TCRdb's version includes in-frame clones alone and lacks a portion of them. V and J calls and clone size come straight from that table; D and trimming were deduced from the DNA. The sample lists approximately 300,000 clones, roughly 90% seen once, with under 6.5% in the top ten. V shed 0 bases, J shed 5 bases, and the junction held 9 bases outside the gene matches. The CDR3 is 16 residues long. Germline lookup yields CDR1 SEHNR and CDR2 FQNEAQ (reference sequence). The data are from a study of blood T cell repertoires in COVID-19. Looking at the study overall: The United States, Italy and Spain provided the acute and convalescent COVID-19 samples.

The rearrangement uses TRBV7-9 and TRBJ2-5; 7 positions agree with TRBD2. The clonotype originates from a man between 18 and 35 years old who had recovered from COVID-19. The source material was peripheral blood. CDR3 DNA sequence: TGTGCCAGCAGCTTAGCCAGGACTAGGGGCATGGAGACCCAGTACTTC. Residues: CASSLARTRGMETQYF.